The source of this T cell receptor beta chain is a study of shared T cell receptors in the human thymus. Some clones are missing from TCRdb's copy, which holds only in-frame ones; the method was immunoSEQ multiplex PCR. The data show 600,000 to 900,000 clones, roughly 85% seen once. The CDR3 spans 19 residues. V shed 5 bases, J shed 2 bases, and the junction held 20 bases outside the gene matches. The germline CDR1 and CDR2 sequences are SGHAT and FQNNGV. The data were also submitted as part of a second study, on human thymus T cells. This second study notes: Corrective cardiac surgery supplied the resected thymus tissue. Apparent bias marked the V and J gene usage of thymic and blood repertoires.

The clonotype comes from a girl under three years old with a congenital heart defect. The chain joins TRBV11-2 to TRBJ1-2, with TRBD1 matching 7 bases. Sequenced sample: thymocytes. CDR3 protein: CASSLHTARGIHSNYGYTF. CDR3 DNA: TGTGCCAGCAGCCTCCATACCGCCAGGGGGATACACAGCAACTATGGCTACACCTTC.